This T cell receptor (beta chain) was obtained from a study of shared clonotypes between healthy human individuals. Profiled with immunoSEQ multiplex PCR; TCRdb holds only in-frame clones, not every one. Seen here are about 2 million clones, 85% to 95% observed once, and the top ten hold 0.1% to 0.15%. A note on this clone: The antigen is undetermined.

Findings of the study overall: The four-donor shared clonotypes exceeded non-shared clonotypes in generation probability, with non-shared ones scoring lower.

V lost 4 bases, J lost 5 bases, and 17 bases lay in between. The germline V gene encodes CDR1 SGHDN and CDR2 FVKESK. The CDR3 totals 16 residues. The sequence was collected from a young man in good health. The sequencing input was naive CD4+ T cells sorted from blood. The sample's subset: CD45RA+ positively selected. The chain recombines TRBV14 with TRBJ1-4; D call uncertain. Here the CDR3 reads CASSPLGVTANEKLFF. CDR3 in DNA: TGTGCCAGCAGCCCTCTCGGGGTTACCGCGAATGAAAAACTGTTTTTT.